The rows below give T cell receptor beta chains drawn from one sample of a study of cytomegalovirus exposure and HLA in healthy donors. The repertoire was sequenced with immunoSEQ multiplex PCR; TCRdb's copy has only in-frame clones and lacks some. Among roughly 80,000 clones, roughly 80% were seen once, and the ten largest hold around 1.8%. The sequenced sample was PBMCs. Receptors were obtained from a woman aged 25-40 years in good health and CMV-seronegative. Both conserved end residues are part of each CDR3. A D gene is named only where the DNA matches it firmly. Expanded clones are given a class, and other clones once, few, many or no size at all.

cdr3_nt: TGTGCCAGCAGCTCACGACAATCCCGGGGGAACACTGAAGCTTTCTTT; cdr3_aa: CASSSRQSRGNTEAFF; d_call: .; j_call: TRBJ1-1; clone_size: .; v_call: TRBV7-8
cdr3_nt: TGTGCCATCAGTGAGGGACAGAATCAGCCCCAGCATTTT; cdr3_aa: CAISEGQNQPQHF; d_call: .; j_call: TRBJ1-5; clone_size: .; v_call: TRBV10-3
cdr3_nt: TGTGCCAGCACGGAGATCACCGGAAACACCATATATTTT; cdr3_aa: CASTEITGNTIYF; d_call: .; j_call: TRBJ1-3; clone_size: .; v_call: TRBV6-6
cdr3_nt: TGTGCGTTGGGGGGGGCGGGGACAGGGGTCTCCTACGAGCAGTACTTC; cdr3_aa: CALGGAGTGVSYEQYF; d_call: .; j_call: TRBJ2-7; clone_size: .; v_call: TRBV21-1
cdr3_nt: TGTGCCAGCAGCTTAAATCTGTGGGACAACCCTGGAAACACCATATATTTT; cdr3_aa: CASSLNLWDNPGNTIYF; d_call: .; j_call: TRBJ1-3; clone_size: .; v_call: TRBV7-2
cdr3_nt: TGTGCCAGCAGCAACCGGGACAGATCGTCTGGAAACACCATATATTTT; cdr3_aa: CASSNRDRSSGNTIYF; d_call: TRBD1; j_call: TRBJ1-3; clone_size: .; v_call: TRBV7-9
cdr3_nt: TGTGCCAGCTCACCGTTAGGGACTACGAATGAGCAGTTCTTC; cdr3_aa: CASSPLGTTNEQFF; d_call: TRBD2; j_call: TRBJ2-1; clone_size: .; v_call: TRBV18
cdr3_nt: TGTGCCAGCAGCCAGGTGCGGGTAGGCCCCAATCAGCCCCAGCATTTT; cdr3_aa: CASSQVRVGPNQPQHF; d_call: .; j_call: TRBJ1-5; clone_size: .; v_call: TRBV7-2
cdr3_nt: TGTGCCAGCAGCCCGCAAGGAGGGGGCGCCTATGGCTACACCTTC; cdr3_aa: CASSPQGGGAYGYTF; d_call: TRBD1; j_call: TRBJ1-2; clone_size: .; v_call: TRBV7-3
cdr3_nt: TGTGCCAGCAGTTCGCCGGGACAAAGAACCGGCTACACCTTC; cdr3_aa: CASSSPGQRTGYTF; d_call: .; j_call: TRBJ1-2; clone_size: .; v_call: TRBV27
cdr3_nt: TGTGCCAGCAGCTTATCTATGACAGCCGATGGCTACACCTTC; cdr3_aa: CASSLSMTADGYTF; d_call: .; j_call: TRBJ1-2; clone_size: .; v_call: TRBV7-9
cdr3_nt: TGTGCCAGCAGCTTAGGGAGTACAGATACGCAGTATTTT; cdr3_aa: CASSLGSTDTQYF; d_call: .; j_call: TRBJ2-3; clone_size: once; v_call: TRBV7-2
cdr3_nt: TGTGCCAGCAGGAGGGGGGGAGAGGGAGAGACCCAGTACTTC; cdr3_aa: CASRRGGEGETQYF; d_call: .; j_call: TRBJ2-5; clone_size: .; v_call: TRBV6-6
cdr3_nt: TGTGCCAGCAGTTTAAGGGACATTTCTTCTGAAGCTTTCTTT; cdr3_aa: CASSLRDISSEAFF; d_call: .; j_call: TRBJ1-1; clone_size: .; v_call: TRBV28
cdr3_nt: TGTGCCACCCGAAGCGGGGGCACAGATACGCAGTATTTT; cdr3_aa: CATRSGGTDTQYF; d_call: TRBD2; j_call: TRBJ2-3; clone_size: .; v_call: TRBV27
cdr3_nt: TGTGCCAGCAGCCTACTGGGAGGGATCGGCGAGACCCAGTACTTC; cdr3_aa: CASSLLGGIGETQYF; d_call: TRBD2; j_call: TRBJ2-5; clone_size: .; v_call: TRBV11-3
cdr3_nt: TGTGCCAGCAGTTCGTCACAGGGGACACAGTACTTC; cdr3_aa: CASSSSQGTQYF; d_call: TRBD1; j_call: TRBJ2-4; clone_size: .; v_call: TRBV27
cdr3_nt: TGTGCCAGCAGCCTGGGACTAGCGGGAGGGCACGGCTCCTACAATGAGCAGTTCTTC; cdr3_aa: CASSLGLAGGHGSYNEQFF; d_call: TRBD2; j_call: TRBJ2-1; clone_size: .; v_call: TRBV27
cdr3_nt: TGCGCCAGCAGCCAAGTAGCCTACGAGCAGTACTTC; cdr3_aa: CASSQVAYEQYF; d_call: .; j_call: TRBJ2-7; clone_size: .; v_call: TRBV4-3
cdr3_nt: TGCGCCAGCAGCCCCCAGGCAGGGAGGCCGGGAACCGGGGAGCTGTTTTTT; cdr3_aa: CASSPQAGRPGTGELFF; d_call: .; j_call: TRBJ2-2; clone_size: .; v_call: TRBV5-1
cdr3_nt: TGTGCCAGCATGGTACAGGCCTACAATGAGCAGTTCTTC; cdr3_aa: CASMVQAYNEQFF; d_call: .; j_call: TRBJ2-1; clone_size: .; v_call: TRBV28
cdr3_nt: TGTGCCAGCAGCACCCGGGACAAAGCCTACGAGCAGTACTTC; cdr3_aa: CASSTRDKAYEQYF; d_call: .; j_call: TRBJ2-7; clone_size: .; v_call: TRBV21-1
cdr3_nt: TGTGCCAGCAGCTTAGCCAGGTCTTTTAGGGACAGGGGGCGCGAGCAGTACTTC; cdr3_aa: CASSLARSFRDRGREQYF; d_call: TRBD1; j_call: TRBJ2-7; clone_size: .; v_call: TRBV7-9
cdr3_nt: TGTGCCAGCAGTCCGGGACAGGGCTCTGGAAACACCATATATTTT; cdr3_aa: CASSPGQGSGNTIYF; d_call: TRBD1; j_call: TRBJ1-3; clone_size: once; v_call: TRBV28
cdr3_nt: TGTGCCAGCTCACCACTGGACAACCAGTTCTTC; cdr3_aa: CASSPLDNQFF; d_call: .; j_call: TRBJ2-1; clone_size: .; v_call: TRBV18
cdr3_nt: TGTGCCAGCAGCCTTGGACAGGGGGAAGAGACCCAGTACTTC; cdr3_aa: CASSLGQGEETQYF; d_call: TRBD1; j_call: TRBJ2-5; clone_size: .; v_call: TRBV5-8
cdr3_nt: TGCAGCGCTGAAGACAGGGTCTCCTACAATGAGCAGTTCTTC; cdr3_aa: CSAEDRVSYNEQFF; d_call: TRBD1; j_call: TRBJ2-1; clone_size: .; v_call: TRBV29-1
cdr3_nt: TGTGCCACCAGCAGACCCGGGTTGAGCAATCAGCCCCAGCATTTT; cdr3_aa: CATSRPGLSNQPQHF; d_call: .; j_call: TRBJ1-5; clone_size: .; v_call: TRBV15
cdr3_nt: TGTGCCAGCAGTTATAGGGACAGGGGGGGCGGGGAGCTGTTTTTT; cdr3_aa: CASSYRDRGGGELFF; d_call: TRBD1; j_call: TRBJ2-2; clone_size: .; v_call: TRBV6-5
cdr3_nt: TGTGCCAGCAGCCAAGGTCGCCAGAGCGCTGAAGCTTTCTTT; cdr3_aa: CASSQGRQSAEAFF; d_call: .; j_call: TRBJ1-1; clone_size: .; v_call: TRBV4-2
cdr3_nt: TGCGCCAGCAGCCCCTCTTTGAGTTACGAGCAGTACTTC; cdr3_aa: CASSPSLSYEQYF; d_call: .; j_call: TRBJ2-7; clone_size: once; v_call: TRBV4-3
cdr3_nt: TGTGCCAGCTCGTTAGCGGGAGCATGGACAGATACGCAGTATTTT; cdr3_aa: CASSLAGAWTDTQYF; d_call: TRBD2; j_call: TRBJ2-3; clone_size: .; v_call: TRBV9
cdr3_nt: TGTGCCAGCAGTCCCCCCAGGGGGCGCAATCAGCCCCAGCATTTT; cdr3_aa: CASSPPRGRNQPQHF; d_call: TRBD1; j_call: TRBJ1-5; clone_size: .; v_call: TRBV28
cdr3_nt: TGTGCCAGTAGGCCCCTTATGGCTTCCGGGGAGCTGTTTTTT; cdr3_aa: CASRPLMASGELFF; d_call: .; j_call: TRBJ2-2; clone_size: .; v_call: TRBV19
cdr3_nt: TGCGCCAGCAGCTTGTTTAGTACAGGGGACGACACCGGGGAGCTGTTTTTT; cdr3_aa: CASSLFSTGDDTGELFF; d_call: TRBD1; j_call: TRBJ2-2; clone_size: .; v_call: TRBV5-1
cdr3_nt: TGTGCCAGCAGCTTAGGCCTGGGACACCCACTTAACTATGGCTACACCTTC; cdr3_aa: CASSLGLGHPLNYGYTF; d_call: .; j_call: TRBJ1-2; clone_size: .; v_call: TRBV7-8
cdr3_nt: TGTGCCACCAGCCCCCCGGGGTTGCTAGCGGCAGAGCAGTACTTC; cdr3_aa: CATSPPGLLAAEQYF; d_call: TRBD2; j_call: TRBJ2-7; clone_size: once; v_call: TRBV15
cdr3_nt: TGTGCCAGCAGCTTGGCCGGGACAGGCCAGCGCTACACCTTC; cdr3_aa: CASSLAGTGQRYTF; d_call: TRBD1; j_call: TRBJ1-2; clone_size: .; v_call: TRBV5-4
cdr3_nt: TGTGCCAGCAGCGCCTCACTAGCGGGGGTGACTCTGCAGTACTTC; cdr3_aa: CASSASLAGVTLQYF; d_call: TRBD2; j_call: TRBJ2-7; clone_size: .; v_call: TRBV9
cdr3_nt: TGTGCCAGCAGTTACTCGAAGGGGAACTATGGCTACACCTTC; cdr3_aa: CASSYSKGNYGYTF; d_call: .; j_call: TRBJ1-2; clone_size: .; v_call: TRBV6-6
cdr3_nt: TGCGCCAGCAATGAAGGGTGGGAGACTGAAGCTTTCTTT; cdr3_aa: CASNEGWETEAFF; d_call: .; j_call: TRBJ1-1; clone_size: .; v_call: TRBV5-1
cdr3_nt: TGTGCCAGCAGCGTAGGGAGAGGACTTCGAGGAAACACCATATATTTT; cdr3_aa: CASSVGRGLRGNTIYF; d_call: .; j_call: TRBJ1-3; clone_size: .; v_call: TRBV9
cdr3_nt: TGTGCCAGCTCACCAGGGACAGGGGGGGCCAAAAACATTCAGTACTTC; cdr3_aa: CASSPGTGGAKNIQYF; d_call: TRBD1; j_call: TRBJ2-4; clone_size: .; v_call: TRBV18
cdr3_nt: TGTGCCATCAGTGATTCAGGGGGCGCAGGTACGCAGTATTTT; cdr3_aa: CAISDSGGAGTQYF; d_call: TRBD1; j_call: TRBJ2-3; clone_size: .; v_call: TRBV10-3
cdr3_nt: TGTGCCAGCAGCTTAAGCGGGAGTACAGATACGCAGTATTTT; cdr3_aa: CASSLSGSTDTQYF; d_call: TRBD2; j_call: TRBJ2-3; clone_size: .; v_call: TRBV5-6
cdr3_nt: TGTGCCAGCAGCTTAGGTCACAGGCCGGGCGAGCAGTACTTC; cdr3_aa: CASSLGHRPGEQYF; d_call: .; j_call: TRBJ2-7; clone_size: few; v_call: TRBV11-2
cdr3_nt: TGTGCCACCGCAAGCGGGAGGGAGGTCAATGAGCAGTTCTTC; cdr3_aa: CATASGREVNEQFF; d_call: TRBD2; j_call: TRBJ2-1; clone_size: .; v_call: TRBV6-4
cdr3_nt: TGTGCCAGCAGTCCCTACCCGAGACAGGGGGCTTCTGGAAACACCATATATTTT; cdr3_aa: CASSPYPRQGASGNTIYF; d_call: TRBD1; j_call: TRBJ1-3; clone_size: .; v_call: TRBV27
cdr3_nt: TGTGCCAGCAGACTGACTAGCAACGAGCAGTACTTC; cdr3_aa: CASRLTSNEQYF; d_call: TRBD2; j_call: TRBJ2-7; clone_size: .; v_call: TRBV7-9
cdr3_nt: TGTGCCAGCAGCTGGACTAGCGGTTACGAGCAGTACTTC; cdr3_aa: CASSWTSGYEQYF; d_call: TRBD2; j_call: TRBJ2-7; clone_size: .; v_call: TRBV27
cdr3_nt: TGCGCCAGCGTTTCGCAGGCATTTCAGCGAGGGGAGACCCAGTACTTC; cdr3_aa: CASVSQAFQRGETQYF; d_call: .; j_call: TRBJ2-5; clone_size: .; v_call: TRBV10-2